This TCR beta chain was captured in a study of blood T cell repertoires in COVID-19 (dated by TCRdb to 2020 to 2021). Background on the whole study: Samples covering the acute and convalescent phases of COVID-19 were provided by collaborators in the United States, Italy and Spain. The prospective study material was composed of cDNA or gDNA derived from T cells, B-cell-depleted T cells, or PBMCs. Subjects who had been exposed to COVID-19, were actively infected with it, or had recovered from it provided the deeply sampled blood TCRbeta repertoires that made up the dataset. A freely available public database, intended as a resource for researchers studying the immune response to SARS-CoV-2, is where the repertoires were released. The samples were drawn from two sources: the first 160 participants of the ongoing ImmuneRACE study, and 1,000 to 1,500 subjects contributed by 6 global collaborators. Nearly every sample came with metadata listing a de-identified subject ID, COVID-19 status, age in years and sex. Where available, HLA class I and class II types were taken from metadata supplied by the sample provider and were not determined by assay-based typing.

Spanning cysteine to phenylalanine, the CDR3 consists of 13 amino acids. Only the CDR3 portion is preserved as DNA: 39 bases, with reading frame beginning at the first base. Clipping removes 3 bases from V and 4 bases from J, with 1 as the unmatched junction base count. Study-wide conclusions, independent of this receptor: The amount of clinical and demographic metadata varied by source and participant and was provided uncurated.

Each collaborating institution followed its own protocols to collect whole blood in K2EDTA tubes. For TCRbeta analysis, collaborators shipped samples in one of three forms: frozen whole blood, isolated PBMCs, or DNA extracted from either of those sample types. Turning to this clone: Its antigen target is currently unknown. No much larger clone is present one base from it, and per-base qualities are unavailable.

TCRbeta CDR3 regions were amplified from genomic DNA using the immunoSEQ Assay, a bias-controlled multiplex PCR. As for how the authors treated the data: Within the assay, amplification of reference gene primers was used to estimate how many nucleated cells each sample contained. To quantify the absolute abundance of each unique TCRbeta CDR3 rearrangement, sequence reads were collapsed and filtered. Productive Simpson clonality was computed per sample as the square root of Simpson's diversity index over productive rearrangements. In TCRdb, the immuneACCESS table is reduced to in-frame sequences with V and J assigned. These tables do not hold every clone; where another copy was compared, an unresolved V gene accounts for under half, and the others remain unexplained. V and J calls and clone size are those listed in that table; D and trimming were worked out from the DNA. This sample lists 120,000 or so clones; around 87% were detected once. Clones ranked in the top ten supply more than 3.5% of the sample.

Sequencing was done on a sample of peripheral blood. This sequence was found in a woman in her sixties with acute or convalescent COVID-19. Recombination linked TRBV12-3 or TRBV12-4 to TRBJ1-2; 8 of the junction bases match TRBD1. The CDR3 sequence is CASSFDRGYGYTF. The nucleotide sequence reads TGTGCCAGCAGTTTTGACAGGGGCTATGGCTACACCTTC.